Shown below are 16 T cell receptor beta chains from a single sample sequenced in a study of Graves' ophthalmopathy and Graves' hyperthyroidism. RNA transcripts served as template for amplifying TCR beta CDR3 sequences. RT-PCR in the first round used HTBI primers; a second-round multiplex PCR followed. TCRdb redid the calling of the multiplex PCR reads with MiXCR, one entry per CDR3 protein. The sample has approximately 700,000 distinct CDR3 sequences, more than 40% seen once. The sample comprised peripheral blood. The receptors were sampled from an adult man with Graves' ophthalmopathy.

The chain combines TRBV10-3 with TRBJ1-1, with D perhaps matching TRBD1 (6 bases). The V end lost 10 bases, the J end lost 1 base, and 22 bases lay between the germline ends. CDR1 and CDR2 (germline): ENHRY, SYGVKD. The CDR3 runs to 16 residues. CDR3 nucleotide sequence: TGTGCCAGCACCTATGACCGGGGGCATAGGAACACTGAAGCTTTCTTT. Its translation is CASTYDRGHRNTEAFF.

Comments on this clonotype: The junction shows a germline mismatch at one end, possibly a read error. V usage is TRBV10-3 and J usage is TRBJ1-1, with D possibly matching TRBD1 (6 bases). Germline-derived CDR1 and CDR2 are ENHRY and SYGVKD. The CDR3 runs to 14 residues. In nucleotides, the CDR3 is TGTGCCAGCAGTTATGGAACAGGGACCACTGAAGCTTTCTTT. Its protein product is CASSYGTGTTEAFF.

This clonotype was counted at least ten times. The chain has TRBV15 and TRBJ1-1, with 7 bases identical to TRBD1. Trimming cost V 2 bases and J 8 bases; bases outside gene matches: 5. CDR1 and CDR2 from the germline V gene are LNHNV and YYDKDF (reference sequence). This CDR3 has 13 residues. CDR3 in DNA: TGTGCCACCAGCAGAACAGGGGAATGGGAAGCTTTCTTT. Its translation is CATSRTGEWEAFF.

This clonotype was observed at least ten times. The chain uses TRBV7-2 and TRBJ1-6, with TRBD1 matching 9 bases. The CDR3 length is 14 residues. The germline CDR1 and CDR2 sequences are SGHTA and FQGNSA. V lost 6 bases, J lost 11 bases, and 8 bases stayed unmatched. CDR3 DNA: TGTGCCAGCAGGACCGGGACAGGGCGGACACCCCTCCACTTT. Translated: CASRTGTGRTPLHF. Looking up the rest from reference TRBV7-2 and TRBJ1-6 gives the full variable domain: GAGVSQSPSNKVTEKGKDVELRCDPISGHTALYWYRQSLGQGLEFLIYFQGNSAPDKSGLPSDRFSAERTGGSVSTLTIQRTQQEDSAVYLCASRTGTGRTPLHFGNGTRLTVT.

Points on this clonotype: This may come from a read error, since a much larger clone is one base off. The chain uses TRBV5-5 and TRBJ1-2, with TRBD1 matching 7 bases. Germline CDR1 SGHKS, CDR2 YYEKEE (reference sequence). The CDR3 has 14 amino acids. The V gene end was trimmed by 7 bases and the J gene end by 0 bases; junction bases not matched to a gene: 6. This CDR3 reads CASALGQPNYGYTF. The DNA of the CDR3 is TGTGCCAGCGCCTTGGGACAGCCTAACTATGGCTACACCTTC.

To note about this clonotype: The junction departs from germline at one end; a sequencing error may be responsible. The CDR3 region has the DNA TGTGCCAGCAGTTACTCGGGGGTACTCGACACTGAAGCTTTCTTT. Its protein product is CASSYSGVLDTEAFF. V gene TRBV10-3 combines with J gene TRBJ1-1; maybe TRBD1 (5 bases). Germline loops: CDR1 ENHRY, CDR2 SYGVKD. CDR3 size: 15 residues.

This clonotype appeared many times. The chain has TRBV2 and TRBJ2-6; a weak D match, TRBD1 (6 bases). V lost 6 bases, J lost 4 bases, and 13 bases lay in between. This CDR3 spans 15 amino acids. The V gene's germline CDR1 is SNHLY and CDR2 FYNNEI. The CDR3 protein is CASRNTGSGANVLTF. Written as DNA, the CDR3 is TGTGCCAGCAGAAATACAGGGTCCGGGGCCAACGTCCTGACTTTC.

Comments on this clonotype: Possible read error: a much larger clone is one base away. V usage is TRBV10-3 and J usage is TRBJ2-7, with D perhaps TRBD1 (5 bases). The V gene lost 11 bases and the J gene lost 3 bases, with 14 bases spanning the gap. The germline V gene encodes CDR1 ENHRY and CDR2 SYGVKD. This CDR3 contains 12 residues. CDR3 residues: CACLDTYYEQYF. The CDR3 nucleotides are TGTGCCTGCTTGGACACGTACTACGAGCAGTACTTC.

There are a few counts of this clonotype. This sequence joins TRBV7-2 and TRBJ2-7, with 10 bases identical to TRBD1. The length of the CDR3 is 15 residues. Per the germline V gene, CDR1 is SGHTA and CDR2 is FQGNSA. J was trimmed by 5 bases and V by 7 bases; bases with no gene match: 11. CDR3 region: CASNLTGGAINEQYF. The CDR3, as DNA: TGTGCCAGCAACCTGACAGGGGGCGCGATAAACGAGCAGTACTTC. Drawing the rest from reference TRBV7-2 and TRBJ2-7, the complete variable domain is GAGVSQSPSNKVTEKGKDVELRCDPISGHTALYWYRQSLGQGLEFLIYFQGNSAPDKSGLPSDRFSAERTGGSVSTLTIQRTQQEDSAVYLCASNLTGGAINEQYFGPGTRLTVT.

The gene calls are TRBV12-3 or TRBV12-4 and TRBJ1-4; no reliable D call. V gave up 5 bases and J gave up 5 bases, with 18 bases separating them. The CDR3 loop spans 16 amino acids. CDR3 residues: CASSPRMNSYNEKLFF. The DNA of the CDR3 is TGTGCCAGCAGTCCTCGGATGAACTCCTACAATGAAAAACTGTTTTTT.

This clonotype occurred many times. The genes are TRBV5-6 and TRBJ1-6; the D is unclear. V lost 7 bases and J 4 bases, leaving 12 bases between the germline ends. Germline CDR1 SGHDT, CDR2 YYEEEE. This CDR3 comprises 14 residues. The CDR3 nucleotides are TGTGCCAGCTCCCGGATCGAATATAATTCACCCCTCCACTTT. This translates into CASSRIEYNSPLHF.

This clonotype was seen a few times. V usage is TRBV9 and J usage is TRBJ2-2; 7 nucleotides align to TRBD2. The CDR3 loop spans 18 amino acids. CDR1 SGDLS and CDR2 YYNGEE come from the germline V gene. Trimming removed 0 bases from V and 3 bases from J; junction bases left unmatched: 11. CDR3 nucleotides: TGTGCCAGCAGCGTAGAACGGGGGGTCCCTCAGGACACCGGGGAGCTGTTTTTT. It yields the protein CASSVERGVPQDTGELFF.

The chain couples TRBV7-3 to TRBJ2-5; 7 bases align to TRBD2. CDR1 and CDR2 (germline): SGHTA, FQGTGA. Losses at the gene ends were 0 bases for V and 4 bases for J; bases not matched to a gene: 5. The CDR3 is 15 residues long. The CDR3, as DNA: TGTGCCAGCAGCTTAACGACGGTAGCGGGAGAGACCCAGTACTTC. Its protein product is CASSLTTVAGETQYF.

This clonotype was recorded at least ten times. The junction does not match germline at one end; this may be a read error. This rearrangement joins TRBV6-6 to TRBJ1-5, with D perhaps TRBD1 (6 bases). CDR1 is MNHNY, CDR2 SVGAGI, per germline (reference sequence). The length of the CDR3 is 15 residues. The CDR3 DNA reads TGTGCCACCAGTACTCTCAGGGGCGTTGAACAGCCCCAGCATTTT. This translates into CATSTLRGVEQPQHF.

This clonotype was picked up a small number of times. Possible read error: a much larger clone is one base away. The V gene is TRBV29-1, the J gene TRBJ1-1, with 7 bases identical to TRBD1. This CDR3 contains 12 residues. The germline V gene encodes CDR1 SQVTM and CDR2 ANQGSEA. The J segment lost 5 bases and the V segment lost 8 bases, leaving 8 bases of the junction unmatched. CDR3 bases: TGCAGCTCCAGGGGGGGGGGGACTGAAGCTTTCTTT. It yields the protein CSSRGGGTEAFF.

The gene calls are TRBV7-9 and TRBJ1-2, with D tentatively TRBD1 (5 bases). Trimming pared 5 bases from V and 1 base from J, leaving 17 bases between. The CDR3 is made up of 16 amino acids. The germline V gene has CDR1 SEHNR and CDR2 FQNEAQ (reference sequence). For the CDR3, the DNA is TGTGCCAGCAGCCTAAATGGACAAAACATTAACTATGGCTACACCTTC. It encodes CASSLNGQNINYGYTF. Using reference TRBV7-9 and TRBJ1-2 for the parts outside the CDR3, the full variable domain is DTGVSQNPRHKITKRGQNVTFRCDPISEHNRLYWYRQTLGQGPEFLTYFQNEAQLEKSRLLSDRFSAERPKGSFSTLEIQRTEQGDSAMYLCASSLNGQNINYGYTFGSGTRLTVV.